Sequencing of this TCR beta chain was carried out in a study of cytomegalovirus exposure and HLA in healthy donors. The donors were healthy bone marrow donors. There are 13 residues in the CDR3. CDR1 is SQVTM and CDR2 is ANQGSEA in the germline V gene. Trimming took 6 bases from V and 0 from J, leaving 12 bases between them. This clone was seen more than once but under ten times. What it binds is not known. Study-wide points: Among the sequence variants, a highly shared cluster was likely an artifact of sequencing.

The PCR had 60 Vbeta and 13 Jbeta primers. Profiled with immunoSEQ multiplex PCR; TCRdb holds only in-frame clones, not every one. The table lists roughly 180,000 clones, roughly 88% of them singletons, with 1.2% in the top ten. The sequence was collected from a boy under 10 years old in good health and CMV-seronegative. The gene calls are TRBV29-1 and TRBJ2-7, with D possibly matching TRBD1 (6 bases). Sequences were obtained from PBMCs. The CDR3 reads CSVTTGPSYEQYF. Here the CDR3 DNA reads TGCAGCGTGACGACAGGACCCTCCTACGAGCAGTACTTC.